A selection of T cell receptor beta chains follows, all from one sample in a study of CD8 T cells in Susac syndrome. Each CDR3 protein gets one entry after TCRdb re-called the immunoSEQ multiplex PCR reads with MiXCR. The sample includes some 120,000 distinct CDR3 sequences, around 94% of them seen just once. The source material was CD4+ T cells from PBMCs. These receptors all stem from a human donor in good health. The CDR3 runs from the conserved cysteine through the conserved F or W. A D gene is named only where the DNA matches it firmly. The size of a clone is reported for some rows only, either as once, few or many, or as a class for expanded clones.

abundance	d_gene	v_gene	len	j_gene	CDR3aa	CDR3nt
-	-	TRBV5-1	14	TRBJ2-7	CATAELDPDYEQYF	TGCGCCACCGCCGAGCTGGATCCTGACTACGAGCAGTACTTC
-	-	TRBV20-1	13	TRBJ1-6	CSARRLSNSPLHF	TGCAGTGCTAGACGACTGTCCAATTCACCCCTCCACTTT
-	-	TRBV9	14	TRBJ2-5	CASSPNTVAETQYF	TGTGCCAGCAGCCCAAATACGGTGGCGGAGACCCAGTACTTC
-	-	TRBV3-1	13	TRBJ2-7	CASSQDVIGEQYF	TGTGCCAGCAGCCAAGATGTTATCGGCGAGCAGTACTTC
-	-	TRBV6-5	18	TRBJ2-7	CASSYSRGGGTISYEQYF	TGTGCCAGCAGTTACTCCCGAGGGGGGGGGACGATCTCCTACGAGCAGTACTTC
-	TRBD1	TRBV27	15	TRBJ1-2	CASSSRDRTNYGYTF	TGTGCCAGCAGTTCCCGGGACAGAACTAACTATGGCTACACCTTC
-	-	TRBV7-9	14	TRBJ2-3	CASSLGLYTDTQYF	TGTGCCAGCAGCTTGGGACTTTACACAGATACGCAGTATTTT
-	-	TRBV25-1	16	TRBJ2-1	CASSPQWGGSYNEQFF	TGTGCCAGCAGTCCCCAATGGGGTGGATCCTACAATGAGCAGTTCTTC
-	TRBD1	TRBV2	15	TRBJ2-5	CASLWDRGSVETQYF	TGTGCCAGCCTTTGGGACAGGGGAAGTGTGGAGACCCAGTACTTC
-	TRBD1	TRBV7-6	12	TRBJ1-4	CASSYTGGKLFF	TGTGCCAGCAGCTACACAGGGGGGAAACTGTTTTTT
-	-	TRBV27	12	TRBJ2-1	CASGGNANEQFF	TGTGCCAGCGGGGGCAATGCAAATGAGCAGTTCTTC
-	-	TRBV20-1	14	TRBJ2-3	CSARDKTSLDTQYF	TGCAGTGCTAGAGATAAAACTAGTCTGGATACGCAGTATTTT
-	-	TRBV2	16	TRBJ2-2	CASSERGIFNTGELFF	TGTGCCAGCAGTGAAAGGGGGATTTTTAACACCGGGGAGCTGTTTTTT
-	TRBD2	TRBV7-2	17	TRBJ2-3	CASSSLGAGEPPDTQYF	TGTGCCAGCAGCTCGCTAGGAGCGGGAGAACCCCCAGATACGCAGTATTTT
-	-	TRBV6-5	14	TRBJ2-7	CASSYGRGSYEQYF	TGTGCCAGCAGTTACGGGAGGGGGTCCTACGAGCAGTACTTC
-	TRBD2	TRBV5-1	14	TRBJ2-1	CASSTGLVGNEQFF	TGCGCCAGCAGCACCGGACTAGTGGGCAATGAGCAGTTCTTC
-	-	TRBV6-5	13	TRBJ2-4	CASSVGTKNIQYF	TGTGCCAGTTCCGTGGGGACCAAAAACATTCAGTACTTC
-	-	TRBV11-2	12	TRBJ2-3	CASRLDGDTQYF	TGTGCCAGCAGATTGGACGGAGATACGCAGTATTTT
-	-	TRBV29-1	15	TRBJ1-2	CSVGAGANKDYGYTF	TGCAGCGTTGGGGCAGGGGCGAACAAGGACTATGGCTACACCTTC
-	TRBD2	TRBV19	15	TRBJ2-2	CASSTRTSGIGELFF	TGTGCCAGTAGCACAAGGACTAGCGGGATCGGGGAGCTGTTTTTT
-	TRBD1	TRBV28	15	TRBJ2-4	CASSKGQGARNIQYF	TGTGCCAGCAGTAAGGGACAGGGGGCGAGGAACATTCAGTACTTC
once	-	TRBV19	15	TRBJ2-1	CASSTAGGRRNEQFF	TGTGCCAGTAGTACCGCAGGAGGCAGGCGTAATGAGCAGTTCTTC
once	-	TRBV5-1	15	TRBJ2-7	CASSLRGADSYEQYF	TGCGCCAGCAGCCTTCGGGGAGCGGACTCCTACGAGCAGTACTTC
-	-	TRBV30	15	TRBJ2-5	CAWSVGPGDQETQYF	TGTGCCTGGAGTGTAGGCCCGGGCGATCAAGAGACCCAGTACTTC
-	-	TRBV24-1	12	TRBJ2-3	CATSGNTDTQYF	TGTGCCACCAGTGGAAACACAGATACGCAGTATTTT
-	TRBD2	TRBV20-1	17	TRBJ2-3	CSARVASGSRFLDTQYF	TGCAGTGCTAGAGTTGCTAGCGGGAGCCGCTTCCTAGATACGCAGTATTTT
-	-	TRBV29-1	13	TRBJ1-1	CSVGKDGNTEAFF	TGCAGCGTTGGGAAGGACGGCAACACTGAAGCTTTCTTT
-	TRBD1	TRBV28	16	TRBJ2-7	CASSLRTGTGVNEQYF	TGTGCCAGCAGTTTACGTACCGGGACAGGGGTAAACGAGCAGTACTTC
-	-	TRBV5-1	13	TRBJ2-5	CASSLARKETQYF	TGCGCCAGCAGCTTGGCCCGGAAAGAGACCCAGTACTTC
-	-	TRBV7-9	14	TRBJ2-5	CASSFQGFQETQYF	TGTGCCAGCAGCTTTCAGGGGTTCCAAGAGACCCAGTACTTC
-	-	TRBV4-2	16	TRBJ1-5	CASSQDGGRFNQPQHF	TGTGCCAGCAGCCAAGACGGGGGACGGTTCAATCAGCCCCAGCATTTT
-	-	TRBV27	15	TRBJ2-7	CASSPTPAGPYEQYF	TGTGCCAGCAGTCCAACCCCGGCGGGACCCTACGAGCAGTACTTC
-	-	TRBV28	15	TRBJ1-2	CASSLPASPVYGYTF	TGTGCCAGCAGTTTACCGGCCTCCCCCGTCTATGGCTACACCTTC
-	TRBD2	TRBV5-1	16	TRBJ2-5	CASSAGGSGSWQTQYF	TGCGCCAGCAGCGCGGGGGGTAGCGGGAGTTGGCAGACCCAGTACTTC
-	TRBD1	TRBV28	14	TRBJ2-7	CASSLPQGAREQYF	TGTGCCAGCAGTTTACCACAGGGGGCTCGGGAGCAGTACTTC
-	-	TRBV4-2	15	TRBJ1-1	CASSQGDGRGTEAFF	TGTGCCAGCAGCCAGGGGGACGGACGAGGTACTGAAGCTTTCTTT
-	-	TRBV7-9	14	TRBJ1-1	CASSPGPTNTEAFF	TGTGCCAGCAGCCCGGGTCCCACAAACACTGAAGCTTTCTTT
-	TRBD2	TRBV6-5	14	TRBJ2-1	CASTAGGSNGEQFF	TGTGCCAGTACAGCGGGAGGGTCTAACGGTGAGCAGTTCTTC
-	TRBD1	TRBV3-1	15	TRBJ1-1	CASSQFRDRDSEAFF	TGTGCCAGCAGCCAATTTAGGGACAGGGATTCTGAAGCTTTCTTT
-	TRBD2	TRBV29-1	11	TRBJ2-1	CSVDGGDEQFF	TGCAGCGTTGACGGGGGGGATGAGCAGTTCTTC
-	TRBD2	TRBV20-1	14	TRBJ2-1	CSAREGTSGREGFF	TGCAGTGCTAGAGAAGGGACTAGCGGGAGGGAGGGGTTCTTC
-	-	TRBV6-5	15	TRBJ2-1	CASSYSLIEPNEQFF	TGTGCCAGCAGTTACTCCCTCATCGAACCCAATGAGCAGTTCTTC
-	TRBD2	TRBV24-1	16	TRBJ2-1	CATSDPLAGDRNEQFF	TGTGCCACCAGTGACCCCCTAGCGGGAGATAGGAATGAGCAGTTCTTC
-	-	TRBV3-1	12	TRBJ1-2	CASRGGVNGYTF	TGTGCCAGCCGGGGCGGGGTAAACGGCTACACCTTC
few	-	TRBV3-1	14	TRBJ2-7	CASSQDPGSYEQYF	TGTGCCAGCAGCCAAGATCCAGGGTCCTACGAGCAGTACTTC
-	TRBD1	TRBV27	14	TRBJ2-7	CASSLQGASYEQYF	TGTGCCAGCAGTCTACAGGGGGCCTCCTACGAGCAGTACTTC
-	TRBD1	TRBV20-1	16	TRBJ2-2	CSARGALTGGVGELFF	TGCAGTGCTAGAGGGGCTTTGACAGGGGGGGTCGGGGAGCTGTTTTTT
-	TRBD2	TRBV18	17	TRBJ2-6	CASSPSGGNSGANVLTF	TGTGCCAGCTCACCTAGCGGGGGAAACTCTGGGGCCAACGTCCTGACTTTC
-	-	TRBV11-1	15	TRBJ2-2	CASSLRQEITGELFF	TGTGCCAGCAGCTTGAGACAGGAGATCACCGGGGAGCTGTTTTTT
-	-	TRBV4-1	14	TRBJ2-5	CASSQGVEYGTQYF	TGCGCCAGCAGCCAGGGTGTTGAATATGGGACCCAGTACTTC
-	-	TRBV19	13	TRBJ2-5	CASCHRGRETQYF	TGTGCCAGCTGTCACAGAGGACGCGAGACCCAGTACTTC
few	TRBD1	TRBV3-1	14	TRBJ1-6	CASSFGQENSPLHF	TGTGCCAGCAGCTTTGGACAGGAAAATTCACCCCTCCACTTT
-	-	TRBV30	12	TRBJ2-1	CACRAGNSEQFF	TGTGCCTGCAGGGCGGGAAATAGTGAGCAGTTCTTC
-	-	TRBV19	15	TRBJ2-7	CASSRDAPAPYEQYF	TGTGCCAGTAGTAGAGACGCGCCGGCCCCCTACGAGCAGTACTTC
-	TRBD2	TRBV7-2	16	TRBJ2-1	CASSQWTSGSYNEQFF	TGTGCCAGCAGCCAATGGACTAGTGGCTCCTACAATGAGCAGTTCTTC
-	-	TRBV11-2	19	TRBJ2-7	CASSFTRSQGQWGIYEQYF	TGTGCCAGCAGCTTTACAAGATCCCAGGGGCAGTGGGGCATCTACGAGCAGTACTTC
-	-	TRBV6-5	15	TRBJ1-2	CASSYSTSGNYGYTF	TGTGCCAGCAGTTACTCGACCTCTGGGAACTATGGCTACACCTTC
-	TRBD1	TRBV5-6	14	TRBJ2-4	CASSKGTGAGIQYF	TGTGCCAGCAGCAAAGGGACAGGGGCGGGCATTCAGTACTTC